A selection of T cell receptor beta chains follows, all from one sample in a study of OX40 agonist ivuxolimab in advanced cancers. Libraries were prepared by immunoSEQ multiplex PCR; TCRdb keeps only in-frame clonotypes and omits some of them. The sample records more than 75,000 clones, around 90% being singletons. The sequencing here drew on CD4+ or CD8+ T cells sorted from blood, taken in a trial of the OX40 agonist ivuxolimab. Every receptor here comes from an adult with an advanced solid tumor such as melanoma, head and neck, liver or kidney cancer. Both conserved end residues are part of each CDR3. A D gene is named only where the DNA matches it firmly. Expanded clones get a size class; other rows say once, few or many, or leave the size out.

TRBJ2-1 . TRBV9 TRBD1 CASSPGQGSNEQFF TGTGCCAGCAGCCCCGGACAGGGAAGCAATGAGCAGTTCTTC
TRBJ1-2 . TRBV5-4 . CASSQRDSGYTF TGTGCCAGCAGCCAGAGGGATAGTGGCTACACCTTC
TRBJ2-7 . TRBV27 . CASSFFHRTTSEQYF TGTGCCAGCAGTTTCTTTCACCGCACTACCTCCGAGCAGTACTTC
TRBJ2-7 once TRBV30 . CAWSVNSYEQYF TGTGCCTGGAGTGTGAACTCCTACGAGCAGTACTTC
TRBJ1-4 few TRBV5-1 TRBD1 CASSGGQGTTNEKLFF TGCGCCAGCAGCGGAGGACAGGGAACAACTAATGAAAAACTGTTTTTT
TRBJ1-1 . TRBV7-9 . CASSFTGTEAFF TGTGCCAGCAGCTTTACAGGGACTGAAGCTTTCTTT
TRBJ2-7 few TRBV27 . CASSSRQGLSYEQYF TGTGCCAGCAGTTCCCGACAGGGACTTTCCTACGAGCAGTACTTC
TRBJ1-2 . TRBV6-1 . CASSEVVYGYTF TGTGCCAGCAGTGAAGTTGTCTATGGCTACACCTTC
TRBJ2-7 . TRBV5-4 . CASSRALGDYEQYF TGTGCCAGCAGCCGGGCGCTAGGGGACTACGAGCAGTACTTC
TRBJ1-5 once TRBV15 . CATSRSRTGDSNQPQHF TGTGCCACCAGCAGATCTCGGACTGGGGATAGCAATCAGCCCCAGCATTTT
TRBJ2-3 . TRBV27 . CASSPGASRTDTQYF TGTGCCAGCAGCCCGGGGGCCTCTCGCACAGATACGCAGTATTTT
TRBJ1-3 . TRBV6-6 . CASSSRWRTSGNTIYF TGTGCCAGCAGTTCGAGGTGGAGGACCTCTGGAAACACCATATATTTT
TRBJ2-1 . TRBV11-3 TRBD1 CASSRISGQGNEQFF TGTGCCAGCAGTCGTATTTCGGGACAGGGCAATGAGCAGTTCTTC
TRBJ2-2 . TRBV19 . CASSIGVSYTGELFF TGTGCCAGTAGTATCGGCGTCAGTTACACCGGGGAGCTGTTTTTT
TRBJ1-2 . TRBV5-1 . CASSSRDGGIYGYTF TGCGCCAGCAGTTCACGGGACGGAGGGATCTATGGCTACACCTTC
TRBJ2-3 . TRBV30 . CAWRKDSWDTQYF TGTGCCTGGAGGAAGGACAGTTGGGATACGCAGTATTTT
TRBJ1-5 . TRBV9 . CASSVGPSNQPQHF TGTGCCAGCAGCGTAGGACCTAGCAATCAGCCCCAGCATTTT
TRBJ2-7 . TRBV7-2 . CASSLAGKYEQYF TGTGCCAGCAGCTTAGCCGGGAAATACGAGCAGTACTTC
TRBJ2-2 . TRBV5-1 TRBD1 CASSLGQGDTGELFF TGCGCCAGCAGCTTGGGACAGGGTGACACCGGGGAGCTGTTTTTT
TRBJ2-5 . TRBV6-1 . CASSINRGGQETQYF TGTGCCAGCAGTATAAACAGGGGAGGCCAAGAGACCCAGTACTTC
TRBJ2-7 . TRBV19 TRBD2 CASSIDSGGTPYEQYF TGTGCCAGTAGTATAGACAGCGGGGGGACGCCCTACGAGCAGTACTTC
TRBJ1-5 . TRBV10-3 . CAISESEGIGQPQHF TGTGCCATCAGTGAGTCAGAAGGGATTGGGCAGCCCCAGCATTTT
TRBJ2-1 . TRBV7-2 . CASSLLNEQFF TGTGCCAGCAGCTTATTAAATGAGCAGTTCTTC
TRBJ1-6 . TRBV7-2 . CASSLLFSPLHF TGTGCCAGCAGCTTGCTATTTTCACCCCTCCACTTT
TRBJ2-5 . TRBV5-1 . CASSLRPAGETQYF TGCGCCAGCAGCCTCCGGCCGGCCGGAGAGACCCAGTACTTC
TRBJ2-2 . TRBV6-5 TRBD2 CATKGLAGDTGELFF TGTGCCACTAAAGGACTAGCGGGAGATACCGGGGAGCTGTTTTTT
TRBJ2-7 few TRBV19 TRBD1 CATSLRQGAREQYF TGTGCCACCTCCCTGCGGCAGGGGGCGCGTGAGCAGTACTTC
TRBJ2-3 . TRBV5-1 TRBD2 CASSPGLAGGPDTQYF TGCGCCAGCAGCCCGGGACTAGCGGGAGGCCCGGATACGCAGTATTTT
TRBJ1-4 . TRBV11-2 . CASSAGGGEKLFF TGTGCCAGCAGCGCGGGAGGGGGTGAAAAACTGTTTTTT
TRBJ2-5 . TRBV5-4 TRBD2 CASSLGLAGNQETQYF TGTGCCAGCAGCCTCGGACTAGCGGGGAACCAAGAGACCCAGTACTTC
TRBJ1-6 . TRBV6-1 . CASSEGRSLRSPLHF TGTGCCAGCAGTGAAGGCAGGAGCCTTAGGTCACCCCTCCACTTT
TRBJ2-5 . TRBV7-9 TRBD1 CASSLLGQGQETQYF TGTGCCAGCAGCCTCCTGGGACAGGGCCAAGAGACCCAGTACTTC
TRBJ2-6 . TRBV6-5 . CASSYSGGSGANVLTF TGTGCCAGCAGTTACTCAGGGGGCTCTGGGGCCAACGTCCTGACTTTC
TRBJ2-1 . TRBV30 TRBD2 CAFGTTLSYNEQFF TGTGCCTTCGGGACTACCCTCTCCTACAATGAGCAGTTCTTC
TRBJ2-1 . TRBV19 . CASSIVIGNEQFF TGTGCCAGTAGTATAGTGATCGGGAATGAGCAGTTCTTC
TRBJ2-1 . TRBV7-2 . CASSLAGNNEQFF TGTGCCAGCAGCTTAGCTGGGAACAATGAGCAGTTCTTC
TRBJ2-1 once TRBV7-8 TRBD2 CASSLIGLAGNEQFF TGTGCCAGCAGCTTAATCGGACTAGCGGGCAATGAGCAGTTCTTC
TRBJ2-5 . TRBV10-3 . CAIGGQTQETQYF TGTGCTATCGGGGGACAGACACAAGAGACCCAGTACTTC
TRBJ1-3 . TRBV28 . CASSLSGGGARNTIYF TGTGCCAGCAGTTTATCAGGCGGGGGCGCTCGAAACACCATATATTTT
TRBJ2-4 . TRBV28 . CASSLSGGVNIQYF TGTGCCAGCAGTTTATCGGGGGGCGTGAACATTCAGTACTTC